The 30 T cell receptor beta chains below come from one sample, sequenced in a study of T-cell reconstitution after alpha-beta-depleted transplantation in children. Unique molecular identifiers were used to barcode this TCRbeta library. TCRdb analysed the PCR reads with MiXCR anew, one entry per CDR3 protein. The sample holds about 980,000 distinct CDR3 sequences, about 31% seen once. This sample comprised PBMCs, mostly from graft donor cells, obtained 360 days after TCRalphabeta/CD19-depleted stem cell transplant. Receptors originate from a boy in the first two years of life who had a stem cell transplant for SCID, so the T cells may come from the graft donor.

This clonotype was observed a handful of times. V usage is TRBV28 and J usage is TRBJ2-5; 12 nucleotides agree with TRBD2. The CDR3 totals 16 residues. The V gene's germline CDR1 is MDHEN and CDR2 SYDVKM. With 6 bases clipped from V and 3 bases from J, the junction kept 8 bases outside the gene matches. CDR3 sequence: CASRPTSGGPKETQYF. The CDR3 DNA reads TGTGCCAGCAGGCCGACTAGCGGGGGCCCAAAAGAGACCCAGTACTTC.

The chain is built from TRBV20-1 and TRBJ2-3; 8 bases fit TRBD1. Germline values: CDR1 DFQATT, CDR2 SNEGSKA (reference sequence). This CDR3 contains 15 residues. The junction had 9 bases not matched to a gene; V was cut back by 1 base and J by 6 bases. The CDR3 protein is CSARVGTGGADTQYF. CDR3 sequence (DNA): TGCAGTGCTAGAGTTGGGACAGGTGGAGCGGATACGCAGTATTTT.

The chain recombines TRBV12-3 or TRBV12-4 with TRBJ2-2; D gene uncertain. Trimming removed 5 bases from V and 5 bases from J, with 9 bases in between. The CDR3 contains 13 residues. CDR3 residues: CASSAVPTGELFF. CDR3 sequence (DNA): TGTGCCAGCAGTGCGGTCCCAACCGGGGAGCTGTTTTTT.

This chain links TRBV20-1 with TRBJ1-5, with D perhaps matching TRBD1 (5 bases). The V end lost 4 bases, the J end lost 4 bases, and 11 bases lay between the germline ends. Germline V CDR1 and CDR2: DFQATT, SNEGSKA (reference sequence). This CDR3 contains 13 residues. CDR3 bases: TGCAGTGCTACAGGGTCTCGGAATCAGCCCCAGCATTTT. The encoded protein is CSATGSRNQPQHF.

A few counts support this clonotype. V is TRBV7-3 and J is TRBJ2-7; D is uncertain. This CDR3 spans 14 amino acids. V gave up 6 bases and J gave up 0 bases, with 12 bases separating them. Germline CDR1 and CDR2: SGHTA and FQGTGA. The chain's CDR3 is CASSSGSNSYEQYF. The CDR3 DNA reads as TGTGCCAGCAGTTCTGGGTCAAACTCCTACGAGCAGTACTTC. The whole variable domain, filled in from reference TRBV7-3 and TRBJ2-7, reads GAGVSQTPSNKVTEKGKYVELRCDPISGHTALYWYRQSLGQGPEFLIYFQGTGAADDSGLPNDRFFAVRPEGSVSTLKIQRTERGDSAVYLCASSSGSNSYEQYFGPGTRLTVT.

This clonotype was recorded a few times. The chain has TRBV11-1 and TRBJ2-3, with 8 bases matching TRBD2. CDR3 length: 18 residues. The V and J ends lost 5 bases and 0 bases, in that order; junction bases with no gene match: 13. The germline CDR1 and CDR2 sequences are SGHAT and FQDESV (reference sequence). Here the CDR3 reads CASSPRGGGFSSTDTQYF. DNA for the CDR3: TGTGCCAGCAGCCCCCGGGGGGGCGGCTTCTCTAGCACAGATACGCAGTATTTT.

The chain carries TRBV12-3 or TRBV12-4 and TRBJ2-7, with 9 bases that match TRBD1. This CDR3 comprises 16 residues. V gave up 6 bases and J gave up 1 base; unmatched junction bases: 10. CDR3 sequence: CASSHMMGTGSYEQYF. The CDR3 nucleotides read TGTGCCAGCAGCCATATGATGGGGACAGGGTCCTACGAGCAGTACTTC.

This clonotype has more than one count but fewer than ten. The chain has TRBV18 and TRBJ2-7, with TRBD1 as a possible D gene (5 bases). Trimming left V 2 bases short and J 3 bases short, with 14 bases between. The CDR3 extends over 15 amino acids. The V gene's germline CDR1 is KGHSH and CDR2 LQKENI. The CDR3 region has the DNA TGTGCCAGCTCACCAGGCCAGGGAAGAAACTACGAGCAGTACTTC. Protein: CASSPGQGRNYEQYF.

This clonotype was seen a handful of times. This chain joins TRBV20-1 and TRBJ2-3, with 7 nucleotides matching TRBD2. Germline V CDR1 and CDR2: DFQATT, SNEGSKA (reference sequence). This CDR3 contains 15 residues. J was trimmed by 0 bases and V by 2 bases; bases with no gene match: 5. The DNA for the CDR3 is TGCAGTGCTAGATACCGGGACTATAGCACAGATACGCAGTATTTT. It is translated as CSARYRDYSTDTQYF.

This rearrangement joins TRBV12-3 or TRBV12-4 to TRBJ1-5; D is ambiguous. The CDR3 has 17 amino acids. The ends were cut back, 4 bases at V and 0 bases at J, with 16 bases in the middle. The CDR3 nucleotides are TGTGCCAGCAGTTCAGCCCGTACGGACCCTAGCAATCAGCCCCAGCATTTT. It is translated as CASSSARTDPSNQPQHF.

This clonotype came up a few times. The chain links TRBV6-5 to TRBJ2-5; D gene uncertain. This CDR3 spans 15 amino acids. Per the germline V gene, CDR1 is MNHEY and CDR2 is SVGAGI. V lost 0 bases and J 2 bases, leaving 10 bases between the germline ends. This CDR3 is CASSYSAGPQETQYF. The CDR3 DNA reads as TGTGCCAGCAGTTACTCGGCAGGCCCGCAAGAGACCCAGTACTTC.

This clonotype was found many times. The chain combines TRBV5-1 with TRBJ2-7, with D perhaps assigned TRBD1 or TRBD2 (5 bases each). The CDR3 contains 16 residues. In germline, CDR1 is SGHRS, CDR2 YFSETQ. Between the trimmed V and J ends, which lost 4 bases and 3 bases, there was a span of 20 bases. The CDR3 is CASSTRTGGSGYEQYF. The CDR3 DNA follows: TGCGCCAGCAGCACACGCACTGGGGGAAGCGGCTACGAGCAGTACTTC.

This sequence joins TRBV12-3 or TRBV12-4 and TRBJ2-3; D ambiguous. CDR3 length: 15 amino acids. Trimming cost V 1 base and J 0 bases, with 8 bases left between them. This CDR3 is CASSLESFSTDTQYF. CDR3 in DNA: TGTGCCAGCAGTTTAGAATCTTTTAGCACAGATACGCAGTATTTT.

This clonotype was counted a few times. The V and J genes are TRBV10-2 and TRBJ2-7, with TRBD1 matching 10 bases. V was pared by 0 bases and J by 3 bases, with 2 bases of the junction left unmatched. The CDR3 has 15 residues. From germline, CDR1 is WSHSY and CDR2 SAAADI. The CDR3 DNA is TGCGCCAGCAGTGAGTCGGGACAGGGGCGCTACGAGCAGTACTTC. This sequence encodes CASSESGQGRYEQYF.

The V call is TRBV20-1, the J call TRBJ1-2, with unresolved D. The CDR3 runs 12 residues. The V end lost 3 bases, the J end lost 7 bases, and 12 bases lay between the germline ends. The V gene's germline CDR1 is DFQATT and CDR2 SNEGSKA (reference sequence). The CDR3 spells CSARLGSSGYTF. For the CDR3, the DNA is TGCAGTGCTAGGTTGGGATCTAGTGGCTACACCTTC.

This clonotype appeared a few times. The chain couples TRBV28 to TRBJ2-1, with 8 positions matching TRBD2. The CDR3 extends over 15 amino acids. Looked up from germline, CDR1 is MDHEN and CDR2 is SYDVKM. Trimming took 4 bases from V and 3 from J; bases not matched to a gene: 5. CDR3 protein: CASSSQRGNYNEQFF. The CDR3 DNA follows: TGTGCCAGCAGTTCACAGCGGGGGAACTACAATGAGCAGTTCTTC. The full variable domain, its missing parts supplied by reference TRBV28 and TRBJ2-1, is DVKVTQSSRYLVKRTGEKVFLECVQDMDHENMFWYRQDPGLGLRLIYFSYDVKMKEKGDIPEGYSVSREKKERFSLILESASTNQTSMYLCASSSQRGNYNEQFFGPGTRLTVL.

The CDR3 loop is CASSLWQGSWTGELFF. The CDR3 region has the DNA TGCGCCAGCAGCTTGTGGCAGGGGTCGTGGACCGGGGAGCTGTTTTTT. The gene calls are TRBV5-1 and TRBJ2-2; D possibly corresponds to TRBD1 (6 bases). Germline V gene sequence: CDR1 SGHRS, CDR2 YFSETQ. The V and J ends lost 1 base and 5 bases respectively, with 15 bases between them. The CDR3 extends over 16 amino acids.

This chain joins TRBV11-2 and TRBJ1-1; tentatively, D is TRBD1 (6 bases). The germline gives CDR1 SGHAT, CDR2 FQNNGV. With 2 bases removed from V and 5 bases from J, the gap between germline ends came to 18 bases. This CDR3 has 16 residues. CDR3 sequence: CASSLSWVQGRTEAFF. In DNA, the CDR3 is TGTGCCAGCAGCTTATCGTGGGTACAGGGTCGGACTGAAGCTTTCTTT.

The chain joins TRBV4-3 to TRBJ1-2; D unclear. This CDR3 has 12 residues. Germline loops: CDR1 LGHNA, CDR2 YSLEER. The V gene lost 5 bases and the J gene lost 8 bases, with 12 bases spanning the gap. The CDR3, as DNA: TGCGCCAGCAGCAGATGGGGAGGGGGCTACACCTTC. This translates into CASSRWGGGYTF.

The chain joins TRBV28 to TRBJ2-7, with 7 nucleotides matching TRBD2. This CDR3 spans 14 amino acids. V gave up 8 bases and J gave up 0 bases; unmatched junction bases: 7. From germline, CDR1 is MDHEN and CDR2 SYDVKM. The CDR3, as DNA: TGTGCCAGCGGGAGGGCTACGCCCTCCTACGAGCAGTACTTC. Its protein is CASGRATPSYEQYF.

In its sample, this clonotype was seen many times. The chain has TRBV9 and TRBJ2-7; D possibly corresponds to TRBD2 (6 bases). In germline, CDR1 is SGDLS, CDR2 YYNGEE. V was cut by 0 bases and J by 4 bases, with 11 bases left in between. The CDR3 sequence is 14 residues long. CDR3 loop: CASSVGGELYEQYF. The CDR3 nucleotides are TGTGCCAGCAGCGTAGGCGGGGAATTGTACGAGCAGTACTTC.

In its sample, this clonotype was seen once. The chain links TRBV11-1 to TRBJ2-3; the D is unclear. The CDR3 is made up of 14 amino acids. CDR1 and CDR2 (germline): SGHAT, FQDESV (reference sequence). V lost 1 base and J 6 bases, leaving 11 bases between the germline ends. The CDR3 here is CASSLVVIADTQYF. CDR3 DNA sequence: TGTGCCAGCAGCTTAGTAGTGATCGCGGATACGCAGTATTTT.

The rearrangement uses TRBV20-1 and TRBJ2-1, with TRBD2 identical over 9 bases. The CDR3 length is 14 residues. V lost 3 bases, J lost 7 bases, and 7 bases stayed unmatched. Germline CDR1 reads DFQATT; CDR2 reads SNEGSKA (reference sequence). The CDR3 spells CSASRAGGVNEQFF. The CDR3 DNA reads TGCAGTGCTAGTCGGGCGGGGGGGGTTAATGAGCAGTTCTTC.

The chain employs TRBV27 and TRBJ1-2, with 9 bases identical to TRBD1. With V trimmed by 3 bases and J by 8 bases, 10 bases remained unmatched. Germline loops: CDR1 MNHEY, CDR2 SMNVEV (reference sequence). The CDR3 spans 15 residues. The CDR3 loop is CASSLVGTGNRGYTF. DNA for the CDR3: TGTGCCAGCAGTTTGGTGGGGACAGGGAATCGGGGCTACACCTTC.

The chain links TRBV5-1 to TRBJ2-3, with TRBD2 identical over 12 bases. With V trimmed by 4 bases and J by 5 bases, 17 bases remained unmatched. Germline CDR1 reads SGHRS; CDR2 reads YFSETQ. This CDR3 has 19 amino acids. CDR3 residues: CASSRTSGDVRSWGDTQYF. For the CDR3, the DNA is TGCGCCAGCAGCCGGACTAGCGGGGACGTTAGGTCATGGGGAGATACGCAGTATTTT. Complete variable domain (other parts from reference TRBV5-1 and TRBJ2-3): KAGVTQTPRYLIKTRGQQVTLSCSPISGHRSVSWYQQTPGQGLQFLFEYFSETQRNKGNFPGRFSGRQFSNSRSEMNVSTLELGDSALYLCASSRTSGDVRSWGDTQYFGPGTRLTVL.

The chain recombines TRBV7-2 with TRBJ1-1; D gene unclear. V was cut by 5 bases and J by 2 bases, with 9 bases left in between. This CDR3 spans 13 amino acids. The germline V gene has CDR1 SGHTA and CDR2 FQGNSA. This CDR3 reads CASSGQINTEAFF. CDR3 DNA sequence: TGTGCCAGCAGCGGTCAGATTAACACTGAAGCTTTCTTT.

CDR3 in amino acids: CASSLTEYYEQYF. The CDR3, as DNA: TGTGCCAGCAGCCTTACGGAGTACTACGAGCAGTACTTC. The V and J genes are TRBV12-3 or TRBV12-4 and TRBJ2-7; D call uncertain. Trimming stripped 6 bases from V and 3 bases from J, with 12 bases between. This CDR3 is built from 13 residues.

The rearrangement joins TRBV5-1 to TRBJ2-2; no firm D call. Per germline, CDR1 SGHRS and CDR2 YFSETQ. The V end lost 7 bases, the J end lost 8 bases, and 15 bases lay between the germline ends. The CDR3 extends over 13 amino acids. The DNA of the CDR3 is TGCGCCAGCGGGGAACAGACGATGGGGGAGCTGTTTTTT. It translates to CASGEQTMGELFF.

The chain carries TRBV27 and TRBJ1-2; TRBD1 aligns across 7 bases. The germline V gene encodes CDR1 MNHEY and CDR2 SMNVEV (reference sequence). J lost 3 bases, V lost 5 bases, and 6 bases had no gene match. The CDR3 is made up of 14 amino acids. Here the CDR3 reads CASSHRGRDYGYTF. The CDR3 bases are TGTGCCAGCAGTCACAGGGGTCGGGACTATGGCTACACCTTC.

This clonotype turned up a few times. The gene calls are TRBV27 and TRBJ1-6; D gene unclear. Germline CDR1 and CDR2: MNHEY and SMNVEV (reference sequence). Trimming took 2 bases from V and 6 from J, leaving 8 bases between them. The CDR3 runs 14 residues. CDR3 loop: CASSLGSVNSPLHF. CDR3 nucleotides: TGTGCCAGCAGTTTAGGGTCAGTTAATTCACCCCTCCACTTT.